The clone carrying this TCR beta chain was seen once. Produced via immunoSEQ multiplex PCR; TCRdb's table is partial and in-frame only. The table shows approximately 300,000 clones, with under 90% occurring only once. Germline assignment: CDR1 KGHSH and CDR2 LQKENI. The CDR3 runs to 14 residues. V shed 3 bases and J shed 4 bases, with 13 bases lying between them. The source of the sample is a study of blood T cell repertoires in COVID-19. Looking at the study overall: Sources were T cells, B-cell-depleted T cells, or PBMCs; the material itself was cDNA or gDNA.

Cohorts were based on clinical histories the participants reported. The chain employs TRBV18 and TRBJ2-7; TRBD1 might be the D (6 bases). The source material was PBMCs or T cells enriched from blood (not recorded which). The sequence was obtained from a man in his fifties or sixties who had recovered from COVID-19. The CDR3 region is CASSPSRDIYEQYF. Here the CDR3 DNA reads TGTGCCAGCTCACCGTCCCGGGACATTTACGAGCAGTACTTC.